The rows below give T cell receptor beta chains drawn from one sample of a study of CXCR3-negative and CXCR3-positive naive CD8 T cells. TCRdb derives one entry per CDR3 protein from the 5' RACE reads, leaving out DNA. The clone table shows just under 90,000 distinct CDR3 sequences, with the ten largest holding nearly 0.85%. The specimen was naive CXCR3+ CD8+ T cells from blood. All receptors come from a human donor in good health. Some clones in this sample may be carry-over from other donors' samples. Both conserved end residues are part of each CDR3.

j_gene | v_gene | CDR3aa
TRBJ2-7 | TRBV7-9 | CASSDSGASEEQYF
TRBJ2-7 | TRBV5-5 | CASSLPGTAEQYF
TRBJ2-7 | TRBV27 | CASSLGRQRVYEQYF
TRBJ2-1 | TRBV15 | CATSGIRAHEQFF
TRBJ2-2 | TRBV9 | CASTLGLANTGELFF
TRBJ2-7 | TRBV29-1 | CSVLSSGTYEQYF
TRBJ1-5 | TRBV12-3/TRBV12-4 | CASTLEGGRGNQPQHF
TRBJ2-7 | TRBV27 | CASSLAAYRDREEIYEQYF
TRBJ2-1 | TRBV4-2 | CASSLVDNAYNEQFF
TRBJ2-1 | TRBV5-6 | CASSAGTYNEQFF
TRBJ2-1 | TRBV6-5 | CASSCYGVYNEQFF
TRBJ2-7 | TRBV6-6 | CASSYGGGPEQYF
TRBJ1-2 | TRBV11-2 | CASSSTGPYGYTF
TRBJ1-5 | TRBV20-1 | CSARDEDWGNQPQHF
TRBJ2-7 | TRBV27 | CASSFQTGVDEQYF
TRBJ2-2 | TRBV7-2 | CASSLLPQELFF
TRBJ2-5 | TRBV30 | CAWSEGTGGETQYF
TRBJ2-7 | TRBV30 | CSWSDRRATELYEQYF